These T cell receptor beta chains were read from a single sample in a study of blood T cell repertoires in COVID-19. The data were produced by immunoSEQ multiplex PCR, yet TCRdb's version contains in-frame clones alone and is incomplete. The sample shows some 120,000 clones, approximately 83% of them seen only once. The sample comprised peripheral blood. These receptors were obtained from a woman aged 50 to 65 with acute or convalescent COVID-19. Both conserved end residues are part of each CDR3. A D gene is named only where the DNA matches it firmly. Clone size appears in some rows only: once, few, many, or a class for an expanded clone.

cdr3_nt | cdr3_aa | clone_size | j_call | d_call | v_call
TGTGCCAGCAGTCGACCGGGGCGGGAGGTTGGAAACACCATATATTTT | CASSRPGREVGNTIYF | NA | TRBJ1-3 | NA | TRBV28
TGTGCCAGCAGTTTCACACAGGGCTACGAGCAGTACTTC | CASSFTQGYEQYF | NA | TRBJ2-7 | NA | TRBV27
TGTGCCAGTAGGGGGGACAGTGATAATTCACCCCTCCACTTT | CASRGDSDNSPLHF | NA | TRBJ1-6 | TRBD1 | TRBV19
TGTGCCAGCAGTGCTGCCGGGACAGGGATCTTTAATGAGCAGTTCTTC | CASSAAGTGIFNEQFF | NA | TRBJ2-1 | TRBD1 | TRBV6-1
TGTGCCAGCAGCTGGGGGCAGGGGATCTCTGGAAACACCATATATTTT | CASSWGQGISGNTIYF | NA | TRBJ1-3 | NA | TRBV5-6
TGTGCCAGCAGTCCCCCGGGACAGGGAGGTGGCTACACCTTC | CASSPPGQGGGYTF | NA | TRBJ1-2 | TRBD1 | TRBV6-5
TGTGCCAGCTCACCAACACAGAACACTGAAGCTTTCTTT | CASSPTQNTEAFF | NA | TRBJ1-1 | NA | TRBV18
TGTGCCAGCGCTCACGGCAGGGGACCCGAGCAGTACTTC | CASAHGRGPEQYF | NA | TRBJ2-7 | NA | TRBV28
TGTGCCAGCAGCTTACAAAATAATTCACCCCTCCACTTT | CASSLQNNSPLHF | NA | TRBJ1-6 | NA | TRBV7-9
TGTGCCAGCAGCCCCGGGGGGGCGGGGTCCGGGGAGCTGTTTTTT | CASSPGGAGSGELFF | once | TRBJ2-2 | TRBD2 | TRBV7-7
TGTGCCATCAGTATTCCGGGGCCGGTGGGGGGGGATACGCAGTATTTT | CAISIPGPVGGDTQYF | once | TRBJ2-3 | TRBD2 | TRBV10-3
TGTGCCAGCAGTGAGGCCAGGCCGAACACTGAAGCTTTCTTT | CASSEARPNTEAFF | NA | TRBJ1-1 | NA | TRBV6-1
TGCAGTGAGGAGGAATATGGCTACACCTTC | CSEEEYGYTF | many | TRBJ1-2 | NA | TRBV20-1
TGTGCCAGCAGTTTAGGAGTCCCCGAAGCTTTCTTT | CASSLGVPEAFF | NA | TRBJ1-1 | NA | TRBV12-3/TRBV12-4
TGTGCCATCAGTCTCGGGGTTAATCAGCCCCAGCATTTT | CAISLGVNQPQHF | NA | TRBJ1-5 | NA | TRBV10-3
TGCGCCAGCAGCACCGGGACAGGGCTTGAAAAACTGTTTTTT | CASSTGTGLEKLFF | NA | TRBJ1-4 | TRBD1 | TRBV5-1
TGTGCCAGCAGCCAAGATTCGGGGGGGAGAAGCTACAATGAGCAGTTCTTC | CASSQDSGGRSYNEQFF | NA | TRBJ2-1 | TRBD2 | TRBV3-1/TRBV3-2
TGTGCCAGCAGTAAAAGCGGTCCGGCTGGCTACACCTTC | CASSKSGPAGYTF | few | TRBJ1-2 | NA | TRBV12-3/TRBV12-4
TGTGCCAGCACAGATACAGGGAAAGTAGGCACTGAAGCTTTCTTT | CASTDTGKVGTEAFF | NA | TRBJ1-1 | NA | TRBV3-1/TRBV3-2
TGTGCCAGCTCACCACGACAGAATCAAAAAGACTACGAGCAGTACTTC | CASSPRQNQKDYEQYF | few | TRBJ2-7 | NA | TRBV18
TGCGCCAGCAGCCTGGACAGACACATTCAGTACTTC | CASSLDRHIQYF | NA | TRBJ2-4 | NA | TRBV5-1
TGCAGCGCTCACAGGACCAACACTGAAGCTTTCTTT | CSAHRTNTEAFF | NA | TRBJ1-1 | NA | TRBV29-1